This T cell receptor (beta chain) was observed in a study of T cells in narcolepsy. Sequencing was performed with immunoSEQ multiplex PCR; in TCRdb, only in-frame clones are kept and a portion is missing. The sample includes just over 20,000 clones, roughly 94% of them seen just once. J was trimmed by 5 bases and V by 6 bases; bases with no gene match: 8. This CDR3 contains 15 residues. Germline V CDR1 and CDR2: MDHEN, SYDVKM. The TCR comes from a human donor with narcolepsy. The rearrangement joins TRBV28 to TRBJ1-5; 9 positions agree with TRBD1. Sequenced sample: CD45RA- memory CD4+ T cells from PBMCs. The DNA of the CDR3 is TGTGCCAGCAGCATGTCGGGACAGGGACATCAGCCCCAGCATTTT. Translated, it gives CASSMSGQGHQPQHF. Using reference TRBV28 and TRBJ1-5 for the parts outside the CDR3, the full variable domain is DVKVTQSSRYLVKRTGEKVFLECVQDMDHENMFWYRQDPGLGLRLIYFSYDVKMKEKGDIPEGYSVSREKKERFSLILESASTNQTSMYLCASSMSGQGHQPQHFGDGTRLSIL.